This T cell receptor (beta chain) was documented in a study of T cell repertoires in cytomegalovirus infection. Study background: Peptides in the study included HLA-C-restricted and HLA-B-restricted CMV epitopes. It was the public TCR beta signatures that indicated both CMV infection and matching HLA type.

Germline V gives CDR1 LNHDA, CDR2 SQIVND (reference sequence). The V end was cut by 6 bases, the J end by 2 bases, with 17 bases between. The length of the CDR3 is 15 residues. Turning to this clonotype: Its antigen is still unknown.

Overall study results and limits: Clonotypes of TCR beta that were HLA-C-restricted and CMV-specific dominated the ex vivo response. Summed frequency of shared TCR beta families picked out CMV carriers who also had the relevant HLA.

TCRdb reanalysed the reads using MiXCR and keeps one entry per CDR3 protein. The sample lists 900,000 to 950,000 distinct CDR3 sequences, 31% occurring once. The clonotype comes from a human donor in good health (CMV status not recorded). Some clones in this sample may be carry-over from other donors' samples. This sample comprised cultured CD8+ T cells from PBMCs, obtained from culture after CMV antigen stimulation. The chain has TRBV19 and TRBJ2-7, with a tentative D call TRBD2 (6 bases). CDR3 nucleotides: TGTGCCAGTAGAGCGGGTCCAAGCGAAACCTACGAGCAGTACTTC. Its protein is CASRAGPSETYEQYF.